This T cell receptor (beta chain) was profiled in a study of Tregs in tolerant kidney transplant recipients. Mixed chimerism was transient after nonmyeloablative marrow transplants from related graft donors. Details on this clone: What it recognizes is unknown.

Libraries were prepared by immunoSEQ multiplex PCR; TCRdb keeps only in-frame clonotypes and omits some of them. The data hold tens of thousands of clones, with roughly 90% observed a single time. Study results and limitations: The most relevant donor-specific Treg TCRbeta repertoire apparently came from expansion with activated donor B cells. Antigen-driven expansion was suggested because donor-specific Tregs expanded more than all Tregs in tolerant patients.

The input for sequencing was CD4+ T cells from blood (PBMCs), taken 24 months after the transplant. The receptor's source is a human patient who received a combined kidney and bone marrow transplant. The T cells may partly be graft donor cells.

CDR3 sequence: CASSLRDRDNPPLHF. The CDR3 nucleotides read TGTGCCAGCAGCCTCCGGGACAGGGACAATCCACCCCTCCACTTT. The rearrangement links TRBV5-4 to TRBJ1-6, with 9 bases aligning to TRBD1. The germline CDR1 and CDR2 sequences are SGHNT and YYREEE (reference sequence). The CDR3 extends over 15 amino acids. Losses at the gene ends were 4 bases for V and 11 bases for J; bases not matched to a gene: 10.